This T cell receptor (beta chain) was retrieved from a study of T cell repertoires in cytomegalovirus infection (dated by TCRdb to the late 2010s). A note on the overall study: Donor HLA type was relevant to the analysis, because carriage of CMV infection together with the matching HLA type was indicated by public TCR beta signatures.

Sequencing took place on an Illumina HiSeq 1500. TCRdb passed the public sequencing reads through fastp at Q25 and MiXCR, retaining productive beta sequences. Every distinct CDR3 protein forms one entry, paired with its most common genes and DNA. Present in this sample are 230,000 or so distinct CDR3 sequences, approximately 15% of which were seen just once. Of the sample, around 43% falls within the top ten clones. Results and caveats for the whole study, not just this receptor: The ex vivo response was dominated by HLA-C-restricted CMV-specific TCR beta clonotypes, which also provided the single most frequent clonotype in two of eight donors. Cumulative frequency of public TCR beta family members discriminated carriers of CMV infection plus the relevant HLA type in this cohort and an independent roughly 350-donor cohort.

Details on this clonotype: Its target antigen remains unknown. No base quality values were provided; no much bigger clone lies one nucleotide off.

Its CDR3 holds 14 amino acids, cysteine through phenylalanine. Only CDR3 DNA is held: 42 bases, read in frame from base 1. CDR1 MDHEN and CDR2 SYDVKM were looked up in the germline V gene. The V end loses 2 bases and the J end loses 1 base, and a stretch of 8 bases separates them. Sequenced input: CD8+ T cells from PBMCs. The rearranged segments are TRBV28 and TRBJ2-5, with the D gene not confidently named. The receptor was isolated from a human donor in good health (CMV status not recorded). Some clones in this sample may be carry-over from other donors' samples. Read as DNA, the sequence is TGTGCCAGCAGTTTAATGGGATCCCAAGAGACCCAGTACTTC. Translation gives CASSLMGSQETQYF.